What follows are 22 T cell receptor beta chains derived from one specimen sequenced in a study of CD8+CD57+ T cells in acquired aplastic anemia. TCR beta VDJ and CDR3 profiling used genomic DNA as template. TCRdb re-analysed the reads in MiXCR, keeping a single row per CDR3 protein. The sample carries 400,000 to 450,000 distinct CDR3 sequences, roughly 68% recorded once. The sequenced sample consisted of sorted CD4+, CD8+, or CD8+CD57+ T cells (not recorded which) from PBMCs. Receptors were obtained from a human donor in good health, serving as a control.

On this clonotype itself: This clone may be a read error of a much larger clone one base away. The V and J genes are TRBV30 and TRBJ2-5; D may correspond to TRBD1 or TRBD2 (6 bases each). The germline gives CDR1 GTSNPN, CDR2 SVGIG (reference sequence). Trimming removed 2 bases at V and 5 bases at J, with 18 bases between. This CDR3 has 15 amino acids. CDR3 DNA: TGTGCCTGGAGTCATTGGGGGCGTGGGGGGGAGACCCAGTACTTC. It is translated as CAWSHWGRGGETQYF.

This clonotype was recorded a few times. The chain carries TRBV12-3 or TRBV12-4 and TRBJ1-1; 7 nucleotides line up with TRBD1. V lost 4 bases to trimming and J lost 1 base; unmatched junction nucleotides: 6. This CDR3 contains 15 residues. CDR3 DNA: TGTGCCAGCAGTTCCCGGACAGGCGGGAACACTGAAGCTTTCTTT. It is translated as CASSSRTGGNTEAFF.

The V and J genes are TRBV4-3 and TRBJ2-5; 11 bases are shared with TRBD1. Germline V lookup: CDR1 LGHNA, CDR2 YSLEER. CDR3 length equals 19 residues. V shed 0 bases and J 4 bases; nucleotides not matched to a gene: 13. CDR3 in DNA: TGCGCCAGCAGCCAAGAACTTCAGCGGACAGGGGGCTTTAGAGAGACCCAGTACTTC. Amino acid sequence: CASSQELQRTGGFRETQYF.

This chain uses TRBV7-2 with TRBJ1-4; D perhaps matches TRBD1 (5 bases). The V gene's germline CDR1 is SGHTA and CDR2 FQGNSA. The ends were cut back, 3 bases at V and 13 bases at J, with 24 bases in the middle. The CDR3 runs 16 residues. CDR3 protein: CASSFLGWGSNDTLFF. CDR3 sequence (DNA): TGTGCCAGCAGCTTCCTAGGGTGGGGGAGTAATGATACACTGTTTTTT. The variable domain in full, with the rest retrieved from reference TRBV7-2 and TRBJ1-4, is GAGVSQSPSNKVTEKGKDVELRCDPISGHTALYWYRQSLGQGLEFLIYFQGNSAPDKSGLPSDRFSAERTGGSVSTLTIQRTQQEDSAVYLCASSFLGWGSNDTLFFGSGTQLSVL.

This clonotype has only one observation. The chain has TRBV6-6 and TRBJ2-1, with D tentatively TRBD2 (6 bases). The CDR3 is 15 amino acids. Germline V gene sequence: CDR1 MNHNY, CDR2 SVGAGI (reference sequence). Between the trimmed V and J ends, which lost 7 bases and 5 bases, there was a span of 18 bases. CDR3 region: CASKREPGLNNEQFF. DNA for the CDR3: TGTGCCAGCAAAAGGGAGCCGGGACTCAACAATGAGCAGTTCTTC.

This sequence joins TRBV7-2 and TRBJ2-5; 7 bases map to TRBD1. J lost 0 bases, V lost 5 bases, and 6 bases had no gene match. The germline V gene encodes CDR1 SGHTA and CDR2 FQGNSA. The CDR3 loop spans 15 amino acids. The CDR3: CASSTRDRYQETQYF. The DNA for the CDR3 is TGTGCCAGCAGCACCCGGGACAGATACCAAGAGACCCAGTACTTC.

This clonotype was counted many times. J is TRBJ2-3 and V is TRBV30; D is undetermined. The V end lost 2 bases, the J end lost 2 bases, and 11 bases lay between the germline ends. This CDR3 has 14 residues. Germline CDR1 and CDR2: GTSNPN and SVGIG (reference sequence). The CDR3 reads CAWSTGSPTDTQYF. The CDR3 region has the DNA TGTGCCTGGAGTACCGGCAGCCCCACAGATACGCAGTATTTT.

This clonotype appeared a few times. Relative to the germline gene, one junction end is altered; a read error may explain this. CDR3 coding DNA: TGTGCCAGCAGCTTACGAGGGTCTAGCGGGGGGGCAGAGGCCCAGTACTTC. Protein sequence: CASSLRGSSGGAEAQYF. The J gene is TRBJ2-5, the V gene TRBV7-2; 12 positions match TRBD2. The CDR3 consists of 17 residues. Germline lookup yields CDR1 SGHTA and CDR2 FQGNSA.

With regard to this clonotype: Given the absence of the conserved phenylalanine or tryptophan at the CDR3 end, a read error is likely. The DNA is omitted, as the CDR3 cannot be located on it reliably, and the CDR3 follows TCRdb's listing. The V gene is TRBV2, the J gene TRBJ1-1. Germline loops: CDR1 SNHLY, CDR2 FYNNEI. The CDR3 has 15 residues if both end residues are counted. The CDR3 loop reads CASSQLEGAGTETFY.

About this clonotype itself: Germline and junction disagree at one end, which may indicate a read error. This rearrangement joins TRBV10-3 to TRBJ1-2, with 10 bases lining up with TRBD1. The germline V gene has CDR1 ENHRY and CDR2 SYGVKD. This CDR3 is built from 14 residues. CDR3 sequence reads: CAISSTDRGDDQPF. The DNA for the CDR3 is TGTGCCATCAGTTCGACGGACAGGGGGGACGATCAGCCCTTC.

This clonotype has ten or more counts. CDR3 nucleotide sequence: TGTGCCAGTGGACAATCCTCCGCGGGGATACCCACCGGGGAGCTGTTTTTT. It yields the protein CASGQSSAGIPTGELFF. V and J are TRBV19 and TRBJ2-2; D perhaps matches TRBD2 (6 bases). Per the germline V gene, CDR1 is LNHDA and CDR2 is SQIVND (reference sequence). Trimming removed 8 bases at V and 4 bases at J, with 23 bases between. This CDR3 has 17 residues.

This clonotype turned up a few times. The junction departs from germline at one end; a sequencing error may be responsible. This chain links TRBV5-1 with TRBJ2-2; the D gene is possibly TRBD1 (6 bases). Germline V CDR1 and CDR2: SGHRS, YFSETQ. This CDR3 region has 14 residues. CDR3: CANSQDRITGELFF. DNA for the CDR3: TGCGCCAACAGCCAGGACAGAATAACCGGGGAGCTGTTTTTT.

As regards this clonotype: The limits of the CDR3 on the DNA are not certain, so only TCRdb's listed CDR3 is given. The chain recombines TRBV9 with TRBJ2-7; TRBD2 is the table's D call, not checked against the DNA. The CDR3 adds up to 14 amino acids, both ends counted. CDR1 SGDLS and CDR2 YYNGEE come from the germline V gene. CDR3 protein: CASSPARAYTFGYF.

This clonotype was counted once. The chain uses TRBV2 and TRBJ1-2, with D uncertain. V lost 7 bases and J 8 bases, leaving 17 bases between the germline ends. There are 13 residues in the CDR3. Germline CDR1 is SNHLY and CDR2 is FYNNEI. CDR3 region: CASNTRRLEGYTF. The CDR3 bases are TGTGCCAGCAACACCCGCCGCCTCGAGGGCTACACCTTC.

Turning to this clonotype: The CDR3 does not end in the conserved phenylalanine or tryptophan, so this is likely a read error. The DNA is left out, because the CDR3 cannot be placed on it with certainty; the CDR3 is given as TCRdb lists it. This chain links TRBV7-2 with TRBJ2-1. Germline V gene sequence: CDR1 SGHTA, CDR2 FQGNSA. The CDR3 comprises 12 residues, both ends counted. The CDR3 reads CASSPHDNYDFS.

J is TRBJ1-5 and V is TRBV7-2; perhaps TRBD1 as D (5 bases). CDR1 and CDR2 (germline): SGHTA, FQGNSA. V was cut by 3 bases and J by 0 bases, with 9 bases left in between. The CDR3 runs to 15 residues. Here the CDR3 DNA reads TGTGCCAGCAGCTTCTCCAGGGATAGCAATCAGCCCCAGCATTTT. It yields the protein CASSFSRDSNQPQHF.

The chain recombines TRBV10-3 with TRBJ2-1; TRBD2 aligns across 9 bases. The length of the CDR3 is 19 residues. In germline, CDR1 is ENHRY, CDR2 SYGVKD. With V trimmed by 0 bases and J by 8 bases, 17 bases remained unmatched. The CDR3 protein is CAISESFPLAGSTADEQFF. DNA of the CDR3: TGTGCCATCAGTGAGTCTTTCCCGCTAGCGGGAAGTACGGCGGATGAGCAGTTCTTC.

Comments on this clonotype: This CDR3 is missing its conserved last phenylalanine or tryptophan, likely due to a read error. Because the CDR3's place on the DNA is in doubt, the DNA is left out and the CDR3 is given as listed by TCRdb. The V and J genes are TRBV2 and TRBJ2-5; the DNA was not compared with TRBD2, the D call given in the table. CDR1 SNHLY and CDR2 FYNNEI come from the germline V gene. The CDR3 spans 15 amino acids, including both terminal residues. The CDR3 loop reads CASSSPGRGHTTQYV.

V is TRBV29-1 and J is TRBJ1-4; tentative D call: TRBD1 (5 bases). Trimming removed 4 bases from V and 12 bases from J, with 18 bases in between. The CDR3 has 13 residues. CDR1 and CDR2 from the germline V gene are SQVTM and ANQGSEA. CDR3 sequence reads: CSVGGGTGEELFF. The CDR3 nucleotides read TGCAGCGTTGGGGGGGGGACTGGAGAAGAACTGTTTTTT.

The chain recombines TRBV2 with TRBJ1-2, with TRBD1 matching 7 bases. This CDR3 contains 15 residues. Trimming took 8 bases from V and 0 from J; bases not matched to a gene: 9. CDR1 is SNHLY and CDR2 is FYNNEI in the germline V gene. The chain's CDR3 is CASRPRQGANYGYTF. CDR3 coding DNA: TGTGCCAGCCGCCCTCGGCAGGGGGCTAACTATGGCTACACCTTC. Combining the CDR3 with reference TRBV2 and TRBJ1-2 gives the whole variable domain EPEVTQTPSHQVTQMGQEVILRCVPISNHLYFYWYRQILGQKVEFLVSFYNNEISEKSEIFDDQFSVERPDGSNFTLKIRSTKLEDSAMYFCASRPRQGANYGYTFGSGTRLTVV.

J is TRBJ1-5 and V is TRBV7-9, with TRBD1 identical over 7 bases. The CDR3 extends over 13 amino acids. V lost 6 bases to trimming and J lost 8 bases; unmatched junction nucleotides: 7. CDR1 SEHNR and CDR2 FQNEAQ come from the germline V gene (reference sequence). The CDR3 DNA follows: TGTGCCAGCAGTGGACAGGAGTTGGAGCCCCAGCATTTT. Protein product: CASSGQELEPQHF.

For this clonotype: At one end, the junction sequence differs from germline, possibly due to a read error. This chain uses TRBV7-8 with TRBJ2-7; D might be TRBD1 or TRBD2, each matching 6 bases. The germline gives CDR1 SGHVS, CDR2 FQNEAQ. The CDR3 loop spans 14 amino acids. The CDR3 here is CASSLGGAPGDEQF. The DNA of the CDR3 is TGTGCCAGCAGCTTAGGGGGGGCCCCTGGAGATGAGCAGTTC.